This T cell receptor (beta chain) was sequenced in a study of T cell changes during pregnancy in multiple sclerosis. This clone appeared once. The table came from immunoSEQ multiplex PCR; TCRdb's copy has only in-frame clones and leaves some out. The sample carries 60,000 to 70,000 clones, 91% recorded once. V gave up 3 bases and J gave up 1 base, with 7 bases separating them. In germline, CDR1 is SGHVS, CDR2 FQNEAQ. The length of the CDR3 is 13 residues. The source of this sequence is a female donor in good health, enrolled as a control in a pregnancy study. This chain joins TRBV7-8 and TRBJ2-7; D might be TRBD1 (6 bases). The sequences come from peripheral blood, collected after pregnancy. CDR3 nucleotides: TGTGCCAGCAGCTTCAGGGGTTCCTACGAGCAGTACTTC. Amino acids: CASSFRGSYEQYF.